This entry lists 4 T cell receptor beta chains sequenced from one sample in a study of CD8 T cells in ankylosing spondylitis. TCRdb independently ran MiXCR on the 5' RACE reads; one entry per CDR3 protein. The sample holds some 350,000 distinct CDR3 sequences, 14% to 15% seen once. Sequencing was done on a sample of blood, either unsorted or a sorted T cell fraction (not recorded which). The origin of the receptors is a male donor with ankylosing spondylitis or in good health (not recorded which).

This clonotype turned up a few times. The CDR3 nucleotides read TGTGCCAGCAGCCCCTTGGAGGGGAACTATGGCTACACCTTC. It is translated as CASSPLEGNYGYTF. The genes are TRBV3-1 and TRBJ1-2; a weak D match, TRBD1 (5 bases). The CDR3 runs 14 residues. Trimming stripped 4 bases from V and 2 bases from J, with 11 bases between. CDR1 and CDR2 from the germline V gene are LGHDT and YNNKEL (reference sequence).

The chain combines TRBV12-3 or TRBV12-4 with TRBJ1-4; D is ambiguous. The CDR3 is made up of 14 amino acids. Trimming took off 4 bases at V and 0 bases at J, with 6 bases between the two ends. Here the CDR3 DNA reads TGTGCCAGCAGTTCGAGAACAACTAATGAAAAACTGTTTTTT. Translation gives CASSSRTTNEKLFF.

The chain recombines TRBV18 with TRBJ1-1; tentative D call: TRBD1 (6 bases). The CDR3 runs to 13 residues. The germline gives CDR1 KGHSH, CDR2 LQKENI. The V gene lost 3 bases and the J gene lost 5 bases, with 10 bases spanning the gap. This chain's CDR3 is CASSPGGRTEAFF. As DNA, the CDR3 is TGTGCCAGCTCACCGGGGGGGCGTACTGAAGCTTTCTTT. Drawing the rest from reference TRBV18 and TRBJ1-1, the complete variable domain is NAGVMQNPRHLVRRRGQEARLRCSPMKGHSHVYWYRQLPEEGLKFMVYLQKENIIDESGMPKERFSAEFPKEGPSILRIQQVVRGDSAAYFCASSPGGRTEAFFGQGTRLTVV.

Ten or more counts support this clonotype. The chain has TRBV5-1 and TRBJ1-1; D is perhaps TRBD1 (5 bases). The CDR3 loop spans 15 amino acids. The germline gives CDR1 SGHRS, CDR2 YFSETQ. Trimming removed 4 bases at V and 0 bases at J, with 13 bases between. The CDR3 region has the DNA TGCGCCAGCAGCCCCGTGGGGGGGTTGAACACTGAAGCTTTCTTT. Translated, it gives CASSPVGGLNTEAFF.